This TCR beta chain was documented in a study of CD8 T cells in Susac syndrome. With random hexamers, roughly 0.45 to 1 ug RNA was reverse transcribed. TCRdb reanalysed the immunoSEQ multiplex PCR reads using MiXCR and keeps one entry per CDR3 protein. In the table there are about 80,000 distinct CDR3 sequences, 94% of which are singletons. Germline V gives CDR1 SQVTM, CDR2 ANQGSEA. This CDR3 has 15 residues. V was cut by 4 bases and J by 0 bases, with 13 bases left in between. The TCR comes from a human donor in good health. The chain uses TRBV29-1 and TRBJ2-1; no firm D call. Sample: CD8+ T cells from PBMCs. CDR3 in amino acids: CSVGGTPSSYNEQFF. The CDR3 bases are TGCAGCGTTGGGGGTACGCCAAGCTCCTACAATGAGCAGTTCTTC.